This T cell receptor beta chain was obtained from a study of cytomegalovirus exposure and HLA in healthy donors. Study information: Of about 390 genotyped donors, more than 65% grouped in the Caucasian-associated ancestry cluster. Study outcomes and limitations: The classifier reportedly diagnosed cytomegalovirus status with high sensitivity and specificity. Later analysis showed most CMV-associated TCR beta chains appearing HLA-restricted.

Amplification used 60 Vbeta primers and 13 Jbeta primers. The repertoire was sequenced with immunoSEQ multiplex PCR; TCRdb's copy has only in-frame clones and lacks some. This table has fewer than 110,000 clones, 77% appearing once. On this clone itself: Its antigen is not identified.

CDR1 and CDR2 from the germline V gene are MNHEY and SVGAGI. The CDR3 is made up of 14 amino acids. The germline V and J ends were trimmed by 2 bases and 8 bases, with 12 bases remaining between them. Sequenced input: PBMCs. The clonotype was recovered from a male donor in good health and CMV-seronegative. The chain has TRBV6-5 and TRBJ1-4, with D hard to call. CDR3 protein: CASSYGATREKLFF. The CDR3 DNA reads as TGTGCCAGCAGTTACGGAGCCACGCGAGAAAAACTGTTTTTT.